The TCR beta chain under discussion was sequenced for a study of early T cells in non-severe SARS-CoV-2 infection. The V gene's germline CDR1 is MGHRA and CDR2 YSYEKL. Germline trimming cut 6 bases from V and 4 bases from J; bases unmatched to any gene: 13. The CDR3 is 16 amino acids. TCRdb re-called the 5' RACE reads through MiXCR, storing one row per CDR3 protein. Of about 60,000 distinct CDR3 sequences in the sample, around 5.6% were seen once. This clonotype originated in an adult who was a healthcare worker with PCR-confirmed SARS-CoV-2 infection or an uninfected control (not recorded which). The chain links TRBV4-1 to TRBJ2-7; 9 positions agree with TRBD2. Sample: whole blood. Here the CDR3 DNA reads TGCGCCAGCAGACCCTCCGGGACTAGCCAAATTTACGAGCAGTACTTC. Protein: CASRPSGTSQIYEQYF.